This T cell receptor beta chain was identified in a study of cytomegalovirus exposure and HLA in healthy donors. The assay was immunoSEQ multiplex PCR, and TCRdb's table has in-frame clones only and misses some. Seen here are more than 300,000 clones, roughly 90% observed once, and the top ten hold roughly 0.75%. The V and J ends lost 5 bases and 3 bases respectively, with 17 bases between them. This CDR3 comprises 16 residues. Germline CDR1 reads SEHNR; CDR2 reads FQNEAQ (reference sequence). The sequencing sample was made of PBMCs. The receptor comes from a woman under 30 in good health and CMV-seronegative. The J gene is TRBJ2-4, the V gene TRBV7-9, with D perhaps matching TRBD2 (6 bases). CDR3 bases: TGTGCCAGCAGCCGGTCCGGGGGAACGGACAAAAACATTCAGTACTTC. Encoded protein: CASSRSGGTDKNIQYF.